The clone carrying this T cell receptor beta chain was recorded once. The repertoire was sequenced with immunoSEQ multiplex PCR; TCRdb's copy has only in-frame clones and lacks some. The table lists approximately 90,000 clones, 70% to 90% of them singletons. The germline V and J ends were trimmed by 2 bases and 2 bases, with 7 bases remaining between them. This CDR3 has 13 amino acids. Germline V CDR1 and CDR2: MNHEY, SVGAGI. This sample is drawn from a study of blood T cell repertoires in COVID-19. The TCR was taken from a human donor in a cohort sampled during active COVID-19. The chain joins TRBV6-5 to TRBJ2-7; a possible D gene is TRBD2 (6 bases). Sequencing was done on a sample of peripheral blood. The CDR3 region is CASSYRRAYEQYF. CDR3 sequence (DNA): TGTGCCAGCAGTTACAGGAGGGCCTACGAGCAGTACTTC.